This TCR beta chain is drawn from a study of blood T cells in healthy people across ages. Together with a sample-barcoded 5' primer, a J-beta primer mix was included in a second PCR lasting about 7 to 12 cycles. TCRdb re-analysed the 5' RACE reads in MiXCR, keeping a single row per CDR3 protein. Found here are under 1,100,000 distinct CDR3 sequences, almost 25% of them singletons; the top ten hold less than 0.85%. There were healthy Caucasian individuals from Russia, aged roughly 6 to 100, serving as donors. Germline CDR1 is MGHDK and CDR2 is SYGVNS. The CDR3 covers 14 residues. The V gene lost 7 bases and the J gene lost 7 bases, with 14 bases spanning the gap. In addition, the sample was reused for a study of T cells of mothers and their children.

The sample taken for sequencing was blood. V gene TRBV25-1 combines with J gene TRBJ1-6, with a possible D match to TRBD1 (5 bases). The clonotype originates from a girl aged 2-10 years in good health. CDR3 region: CASTGAGTNSPLHF. DNA of the CDR3: TGTGCCAGCACTGGGGCAGGTACCAATTCACCCCTCCACTTT.